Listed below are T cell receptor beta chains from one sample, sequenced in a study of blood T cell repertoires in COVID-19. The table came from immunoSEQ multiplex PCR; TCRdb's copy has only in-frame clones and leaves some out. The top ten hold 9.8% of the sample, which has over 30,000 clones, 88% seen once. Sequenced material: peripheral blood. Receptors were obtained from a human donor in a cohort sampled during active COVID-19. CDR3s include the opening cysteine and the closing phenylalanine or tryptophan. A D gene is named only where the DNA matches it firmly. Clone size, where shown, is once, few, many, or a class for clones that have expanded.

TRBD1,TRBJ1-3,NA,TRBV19,CASSTDRGPGNTIYF,TGTGCCAGTAGTACGGACAGGGGACCTGGAAACACCATATATTTT
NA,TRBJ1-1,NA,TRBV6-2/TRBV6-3,CASSYSTVLPSANTEAFF,TGTGCCAGCAGTTACTCCACAGTGCTGCCCTCCGCGAACACTGAAGCTTTCTTT
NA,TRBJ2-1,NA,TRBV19,CASRSSGLYNEQFF,TGTGCCAGTAGAAGCAGCGGGTTATACAATGAGCAGTTCTTC
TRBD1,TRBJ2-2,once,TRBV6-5,CASRKGTGDGGELFF,TGTGCCAGCAGAAAAGGGACAGGGGACGGCGGGGAGCTGTTTTTT
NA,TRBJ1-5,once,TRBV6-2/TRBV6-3,CASSLRQPYSNQPQHF,TGTGCCAGCAGTTTGAGACAGCCATATAGCAATCAGCCCCAGCATTTT
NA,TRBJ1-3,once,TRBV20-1,CSASPGAHSGNTIYF,TGCAGTGCTAGTCCAGGGGCCCACTCTGGAAACACCATATATTTT
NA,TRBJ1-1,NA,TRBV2,CASNHRAMNTEAFF,TGTGCCAGCAACCACAGGGCTATGAACACTGAAGCTTTCTTT
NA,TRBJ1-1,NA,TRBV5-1,CASSFLGAPEAFF,TGCGCCAGCAGCTTTTTAGGAGCTCCTGAAGCTTTCTTT
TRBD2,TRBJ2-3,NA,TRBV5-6,CASSVGLAGSTDTQYF,TGTGCCAGCAGCGTGGGACTAGCGGGGAGCACAGATACGCAGTATTTT
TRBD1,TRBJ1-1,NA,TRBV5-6,CASSLLQGPGTEAFF,TGTGCCAGCAGCTTGCTACAGGGGCCGGGCACTGAAGCTTTCTTT
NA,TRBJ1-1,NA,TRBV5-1,CASSSHVGAPAFF,TGCGCCAGCAGCTCACACGTGGGGGCGCCAGCTTTCTTT
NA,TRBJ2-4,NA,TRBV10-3,CAISAAGDGHIQYF,TGTGCCATCAGTGCGGCAGGCGATGGTCACATTCAGTACTTC
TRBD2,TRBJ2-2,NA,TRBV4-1,CASSQRASGSNLGELFF,TGCGCCAGCAGCCAGAGGGCTAGCGGGAGTAACCTCGGGGAGCTGTTTTTT
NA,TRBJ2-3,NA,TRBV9,CASSGGGSFYTDTQYF,TGTGCCAGCAGCGGCGGGGGCTCGTTCTATACAGATACGCAGTATTTT
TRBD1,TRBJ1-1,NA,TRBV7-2,CASSLTPGQGPNTEAFF,TGTGCCAGCAGCTTGACTCCGGGACAGGGCCCAAACACTGAAGCTTTCTTT
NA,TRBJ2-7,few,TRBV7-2,CASSLVRGEAYF,TGTGCCAGCAGCCTGGTCCGGGGAGAGGCGTACTTC
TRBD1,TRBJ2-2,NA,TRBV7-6,CASSLGGQTITGELFF,TGTGCCAGCAGCTTAGGGGGACAGACGATAACCGGGGAGCTGTTTTTT
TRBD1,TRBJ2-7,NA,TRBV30,CAWSTGGYEQYF,TGTGCCTGGAGTACAGGGGGCTACGAGCAGTACTTC
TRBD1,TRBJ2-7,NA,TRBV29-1,CSCGTGGNYEQYF,TGCAGCTGCGGGACAGGAGGGAACTACGAGCAGTACTTC
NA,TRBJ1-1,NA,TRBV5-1,CASSFGGATDSFF,TGCGCCAGCAGCTTCGGGGGGGCCACTGATTCTTTCTTT
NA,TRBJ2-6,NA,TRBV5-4,CASSSDAGAGANVLTF,TGTGCCAGCAGCTCGGACGCAGGGGCTGGGGCCAACGTCCTGACTTTC
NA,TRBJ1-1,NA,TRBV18,CASSLSGADTEAFF,TGTGCCAGCTCCCTATCCGGTGCGGACACTGAAGCTTTCTTT
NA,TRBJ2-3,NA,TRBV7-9,CASSSVAGLTDTQYF,TGTGCCAGCAGCTCTGTCGCGGGGTTGACAGATACGCAGTATTTT
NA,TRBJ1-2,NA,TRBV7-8,CASSFQGGLGGYTF,TGTGCCAGCAGCTTTCAGGGCGGATTAGGTGGCTACACCTTC
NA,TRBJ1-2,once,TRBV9,CASSTTPSAGDGYTF,TGTGCCAGCAGCACGACCCCGTCGGCAGGGGATGGCTACACCTTC
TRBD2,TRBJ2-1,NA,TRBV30,CAWSKTSGDNEQFF,TGTGCCTGGAGTAAGACTAGCGGGGACAATGAGCAGTTCTTC
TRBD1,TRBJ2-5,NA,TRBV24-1,CATQTGERETQYF,TGTGCCACCCAGACAGGGGAGCGGGAGACCCAGTACTTC
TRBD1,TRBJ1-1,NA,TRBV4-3,CASSQASGGYTEAFF,TGCGCCAGCAGCCAAGCTTCAGGGGGTTACACTGAAGCTTTCTTT
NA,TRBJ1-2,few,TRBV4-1,CASSPTGLANYGYTF,TGCGCCAGCAGCCCCACAGGCTTGGCTAACTATGGCTACACCTTC
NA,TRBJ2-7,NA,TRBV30,CAWSQQVEQYF,TGTGCCTGGAGCCAGCAGGTCGAGCAGTACTTC
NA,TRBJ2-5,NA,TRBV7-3,CASSLTGLSGETQYF,TGTGCCAGCAGCTTAACGGGGCTATCCGGGGAGACCCAGTACTTC
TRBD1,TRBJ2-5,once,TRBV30,CAWSPGGLGETQYF,TGTGCCTGGAGCCCAGGGGGCTTGGGAGAGACCCAGTACTTC
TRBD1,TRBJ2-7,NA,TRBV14,CASRGQGAPYEQYF,TGTGCCAGCAGGGGACAGGGGGCGCCCTACGAGCAGTACTTC
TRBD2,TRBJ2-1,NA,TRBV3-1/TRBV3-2,CASSHDVLGGRNEQFF,TGTGCCAGCAGCCACGACGTTCTCGGCGGGAGGAATGAGCAGTTCTTC
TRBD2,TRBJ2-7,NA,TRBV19,CASSIGTSDLSYEQYF,TGTGCCAGTAGTATCGGGACTAGCGACCTCTCCTACGAGCAGTACTTC
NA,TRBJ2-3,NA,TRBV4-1,CASSHRSVAESTDTQYF,TGCGCCAGCAGCCACCGTTCCGTAGCGGAGAGCACAGATACGCAGTATTTT
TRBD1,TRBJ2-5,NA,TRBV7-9,CASSSNKRTGLEETQYF,TGTGCCAGCAGCTCGAATAAAAGGACAGGGTTGGAAGAGACCCAGTACTTC
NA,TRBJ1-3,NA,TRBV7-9,CASSEFSGNTIYF,TGTGCCAGCTCTGAGTTCTCTGGAAACACCATATATTTT
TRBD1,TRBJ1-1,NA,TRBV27,CASSNRGNTEAFF,TGTGCCAGCAGTAACAGGGGGAACACTGAAGCTTTCTTT
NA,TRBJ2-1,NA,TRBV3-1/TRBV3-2,CASSPSAGVLEQFF,TGTGCCAGCAGCCCCTCGGCCGGGGTCCTTGAGCAGTTCTTC
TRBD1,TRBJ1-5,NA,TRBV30,CAWSRDSFNQPQHF,TGTGCCTGGAGCCGGGACAGCTTCAATCAGCCCCAGCATTTT